The 30 T cell receptor beta chains below all came from one sample that was sequenced in a study of CD8+ T cells in alopecia areata. Extracted from the samples, RNA was reverse transcribed into cDNA to serve as the sequencing template. The data were produced by immunoSEQ multiplex PCR, yet TCRdb's version contains in-frame clones alone and is incomplete. Of about 280,000 clones detected, 58% appear once; the ten largest clones hold more than 1.5%. Indicated treatment: oral pan-JAK inhibitor, 5-10 mg twice daily. The sequenced sample was CD4+ T cells sorted from blood, obtained at week 24, from a patient treated with tofacitinib. The receptor source for this set is a human donor with alopecia areata.

As concerns this clone: One junction end disagrees with the germline gene, perhaps due to a read error. This chain links TRBV2 with TRBJ1-6; D may be TRBD1 (6 bases). Germline V gives CDR1 SNHLY, CDR2 FYNNEI. The CDR3 is made up of 11 amino acids. CDR3 sequence (DNA): TGTGCCAGCAGTGAAGCGTACAGGGAAAGATTT. Translation gives CASSEAYRERF. Together with reference TRBV2 and TRBJ1-6, the CDR3 gives the full variable domain: EPEVTQTPSHQVTQMGQEVILRCVPISNHLYFYWYRQILGQKVEFLVSFYNNEISEKSEIFDDQFSVERPDGSNFTLKIRSTKLEDSAMYFCASSEAYRERFGNGTRLTVT.

As concerns this clone: A much larger clonotype is one base distant, so this may be a read error. The chain is built from TRBV5-4 and TRBJ2-5; 10 bases are shared with TRBD1. The J segment lost 4 bases and the V segment lost 4 bases, leaving 1 base of the junction unmatched. The CDR3 is made up of 13 amino acids. Germline CDR1 and CDR2: SGHNT and YYREEE (reference sequence). CDR3 sequence reads: CASSRDRGETQYF. The CDR3 DNA reads as TGTGCCAGCAGCAGGGACAGGGGAGAGACCCAGTACTTC.

About this clone itself: Additional DNA sequences in this sample encode the identical CDR3. The chain links TRBV30 to TRBJ1-2; D is possibly TRBD1 (5 bases). The germline V gene encodes CDR1 GTSNPN and CDR2 SVGIG (reference sequence). The CDR3 sequence is 14 residues long. V lost 2 bases, J lost 4 bases, and 14 bases lay in between. CDR3 sequence (DNA): TGTGCCTGGAGTTCTCCGGGACCTCGCTATGGCTACACCTTC. Translation gives CAWSSPGPRYGYTF.

The V and J genes are TRBV5-1 and TRBJ2-7; 7 bases are shared with TRBD1. Germline V lookup: CDR1 SGHRS, CDR2 YFSETQ. This CDR3 comprises 14 residues. V gave up 3 bases and J gave up 6 bases; unmatched junction bases: 9. The CDR3 is CASSWTGATGEQYF. CDR3 in DNA: TGCGCCAGCAGCTGGACAGGTGCGACGGGCGAGCAGTACTTC.

The chain links TRBV7-9 to TRBJ2-5, with D possibly matching TRBD2 (6 bases). Germline assignment: CDR1 SEHNR and CDR2 FQNEAQ (reference sequence). The CDR3 is 15 amino acids. Trimming cost V 4 bases and J 5 bases, with 17 bases left between them. The CDR3 bases are TGTGCCAGCAGCTCCGGGACTCACGAGACGGAGACCCAGTACTTC. Its translation: CASSSGTHETETQYF. Together with reference TRBV7-9 and TRBJ2-5, the CDR3 gives the full variable domain: DTGVSQNPRHKITKRGQNVTFRCDPISEHNRLYWYRQTLGQGPEFLTYFQNEAQLEKSRLLSDRFSAERPKGSFSTLEIQRTEQGDSAMYLCASSSGTHETETQYFGPGTRLLVL.

The table lists this clone with a few counts. V usage is TRBV19 and J usage is TRBJ2-1, with D perhaps matching TRBD1 (5 bases). V gave up 10 bases and J gave up 10 bases, with 20 bases separating them. Germline CDR1 is LNHDA and CDR2 is SQIVND (reference sequence). This CDR3 has 13 residues. The CDR3 loop is CATQPAGPGEQFF. Written as DNA, the CDR3 is TGTGCCACCCAACCCGCAGGGCCCGGAGAGCAGTTCTTC.

The J gene is TRBJ2-1, the V gene TRBV10-3; 8 bases fit TRBD1. CDR1 is ENHRY, CDR2 SYGVKD, per germline. V lost 2 bases, J lost 10 bases, and 1 base stayed unmatched. CDR3 size: 12 residues. Written as DNA, the CDR3 is TGTGCCATCAGTGAGGACAGGGGCGAGCAGTTCTTC. It specifies CAISEDRGEQFF.

J is TRBJ2-5 and V is TRBV30; 12 nucleotides agree with TRBD1. This CDR3 has 17 amino acids. Unmatched junction bases numbered 13, after V lost 5 bases and J lost 3 bases. Germline CDR1 GTSNPN, CDR2 SVGIG (reference sequence). The DNA for the CDR3 is TGTGCCTGGTGGCAGATAGGGACAGGGGGCGGGAAAGAGACCCAGTACTTC. It yields the protein CAWWQIGTGGGKETQYF.

The chain uses TRBV11-2 and TRBJ1-1; 9 bases map to TRBD1. This CDR3 is built from 16 residues. Germline V gene data show CDR1 as SGHAT and CDR2 as FQNNGV. J lost 4 bases, V lost 5 bases, and 11 bases had no gene match. DNA for the CDR3: TGTGCCAGCAGCCGACAGGGGGAATACAGCCTCACTGAAGCTTTCTTT. Translating gives CASSRQGEYSLTEAFF.

V gene TRBV7-8 combines with J gene TRBJ2-5, with D hard to call. Trimming stripped 0 bases from V and 2 bases from J, with 10 bases between. Germline V gene data show CDR1 as SGHVS and CDR2 as FQNEAQ. The CDR3 runs 15 residues. The CDR3 reads CASSLAQGIQETQYF. CDR3 sequence (DNA): TGTGCCAGCAGCTTAGCCCAAGGCATTCAAGAGACCCAGTACTTC.

A few counts support this clone. In nucleotides, the CDR3 is TGTGCCAGCTCACCTCCGCAGGGGGATACGCAGTATTTT. Translated: CASSPPQGDTQYF. The chain carries TRBV18 and TRBJ2-3, with D perhaps TRBD1 (6 bases). CDR1 and CDR2 from the germline V gene are KGHSH and LQKENI. The ends were cut back, 3 bases at V and 6 bases at J, with 10 bases in the middle. The CDR3 runs 13 residues.

As DNA, the CDR3 is TGTGCCAGCAGCACCCGTGGACAACCGGGGTCACCCCTCCACTTT. Translating gives CASSTRGQPGSPLHF. J is TRBJ1-6 and V is TRBV7-8; possibly TRBD1 for D (5 bases). Germline V gene sequence: CDR1 SGHVS, CDR2 FQNEAQ. V was clipped by 5 bases and J by 10 bases, with 18 bases between them. This CDR3 contains 15 residues.

This clone was counted only a few times. The chain recombines TRBV29-1 with TRBJ1-2, with unresolved D. The V end lost 5 bases, the J end lost 6 bases, and 4 bases lay between the germline ends. The CDR3 is 9 residues long. Germline assignment: CDR1 SQVTM and CDR2 ANQGSEA. The chain's CDR3 is CSVQDGYTF. CDR3 nucleotides: TGCAGCGTTCAGGATGGCTACACCTTC.

The chain couples TRBV5-1 to TRBJ2-5, with a tentative D call TRBD1 (5 bases). CDR1 and CDR2 (germline): SGHRS, YFSETQ. This CDR3 is built from 14 residues. The V gene lost 0 bases and the J gene lost 0 bases, with 6 bases spanning the gap. The CDR3 bases are TGCGCCAGCAGCTTGGTGGACAACCAAGAGACCCAGTACTTC. Translated, it gives CASSLVDNQETQYF.

This clone appeared a few times. The chain has TRBV19 and TRBJ2-3; a possible D gene is TRBD1 (6 bases). V was cut by 8 bases and J by 0 bases, with 12 bases left in between. Germline lookup yields CDR1 LNHDA and CDR2 SQIVND (reference sequence). This CDR3 has 14 amino acids. In DNA, the CDR3 is TGTGCCAGTCGTCCACAGGGAAGCACAGATACGCAGTATTTT. Amino acids: CASRPQGSTDTQYF. Filled out from reference TRBV19 and TRBJ2-3, the complete variable domain reads DGGITQSPKYLFRKEGQNVTLSCEQNLNHDAMYWYRQDPGQGLRLIYYSQIVNDFQKGDIAEGYSVSREKKESFPLTVTSAQKNPTAFYLCASRPQGSTDTQYFGPGTRLTVL.

The genes are TRBV2 and TRBJ1-1, with D possibly matching TRBD1 (6 bases). V was clipped by 4 bases and J by 10 bases, with 16 bases between them. Germline CDR1 reads SNHLY; CDR2 reads FYNNEI. This CDR3 has 13 residues. This CDR3 reads CASSVGGADRAFF. In nucleotides, the CDR3 is TGTGCCAGCAGTGTAGGGGGAGCCGACCGAGCTTTCTTT.

V and J are TRBV7-2 and TRBJ1-2; 8 nucleotides match TRBD1. CDR1 is SGHTA, CDR2 FQGNSA, per germline. This CDR3 has 15 amino acids. Trimming cost V 1 base and J 4 bases; bases outside gene matches: 5. The CDR3 protein is CASSLGQGAGYGYTF. Here the CDR3 DNA reads TGTGCCAGCAGCTTAGGGCAGGGGGCGGGCTATGGCTACACCTTC.

This chain uses TRBV5-1 with TRBJ2-5; 7 positions match TRBD1. This CDR3 comprises 15 residues. Losses at the gene ends were 4 bases for V and 5 bases for J; bases not matched to a gene: 11. From germline, CDR1 is SGHRS and CDR2 YFSETQ. The CDR3 sequence is CASSQGQVKTETQYF. CDR3 sequence (DNA): TGCGCCAGCAGCCAAGGACAGGTAAAGACGGAGACCCAGTACTTC.

This clone appeared once. The rearrangement joins TRBV9 to TRBJ1-5, with a tentative D call TRBD1 (6 bases). Germline lookup yields CDR1 SGDLS and CDR2 YYNGEE. The ends were cut back, 0 bases at V and 6 bases at J, with 10 bases in the middle. CDR3 size: 14 residues. For the CDR3, the DNA is TGTGCCAGCAGCGTAGCAGGGGTAGGTCAGCCCCAGCATTTT. This gives the protein CASSVAGVGQPQHF.

This clone was counted once. This sequence joins TRBV29-1 and TRBJ2-1; a weak D match, TRBD1 (7 bases). CDR3 length: 15 amino acids. The V gene's germline CDR1 is SQVTM and CDR2 ANQGSEA. Trimming removed 7 bases from V and 8 bases from J, with 24 bases in between. Here the CDR3 reads CSGWVADRYWDEQFF. The CDR3 DNA reads as TGCAGCGGCTGGGTAGCGGACAGGTACTGGGATGAGCAGTTCTTC.

This clone has just a few counts. The same CDR3 arises from other DNA sequences in this sample as well. This sequence joins TRBV29-1 and TRBJ2-5; 8 bases fit TRBD2. The CDR3 has 12 amino acids. With 4 bases clipped from V and 5 bases from J, the junction kept 3 bases outside the gene matches. Germline values: CDR1 SQVTM, CDR2 ANQGSEA. The DNA for the CDR3 is TGCAGCGTTGTTCCGGGAGGGGAGACCCAGTACTTC. Its protein product is CSVVPGGETQYF.

The J gene is TRBJ1-5, the V gene TRBV5-1; 7 bases are shared with TRBD1. The CDR3 runs to 13 residues. Per germline, CDR1 SGHRS and CDR2 YFSETQ. V was clipped by 4 bases and J by 10 bases; unmatched bases: 8. The CDR3 DNA reads as TGCGCCAGCAGCGCAGAGACAGGGAGTCCCCAGCATTTT. Translated: CASSAETGSPQHF.

This clone has only one observation. The CDR3 here is CASSLGSRASSYEQYF. CDR3 sequence (DNA): TGTGCCAGCAGCTTAGGAAGCCGGGCCAGCTCCTACGAGCAGTACTTC. This sequence joins TRBV13 and TRBJ2-7; D not certain. Trimming removed 0 bases at V and 0 bases at J, with 12 bases between. This CDR3 is built from 16 residues. Germline V gene sequence: CDR1 PRHDT, CDR2 FYEKMQ (reference sequence).

This clone was counted at least ten times. The rearrangement links TRBV4-2 to TRBJ1-2; D gene unclear. The germline V and J ends were trimmed by 0 bases and 0 bases, with 8 bases remaining between them. CDR3 length equals 15 residues. Germline V gene lookup returns CDR1 LGHNA and CDR2 YNFKEQ. The DNA of the CDR3 is TGTGCCAGCAGCCAAGAAGCCGGATCTAACTATGGCTACACCTTC. Translation: CASSQEAGSNYGYTF.

This clone was seen just once. This chain uses TRBV18 with TRBJ1-1; D perhaps matches TRBD1 (6 bases). V lost 4 bases to trimming and J lost 0 bases, with 15 bases between them. The CDR3 contains 16 residues. The germline V gene encodes CDR1 KGHSH and CDR2 LQKENI. The CDR3 spells CASSLERTALNTEAFF. As DNA, the CDR3 is TGTGCCAGCTCACTCGAGAGGACAGCTTTGAACACTGAAGCTTTCTTT.

The table lists this clone with a few counts. The chain couples TRBV4-1 to TRBJ2-1, with 9 bases that match TRBD1. Germline values: CDR1 MGHRA, CDR2 YSYEKL. J lost 2 bases, V lost 2 bases, and 4 bases had no gene match. The CDR3 has 16 residues. CDR3 DNA: TGCGCCAGCAGCCAACCCCGACAGGGGGCCTACAATGAGCAGTTCTTC. Its translation is CASSQPRQGAYNEQFF.

This chain connects TRBV29-1 to TRBJ2-7; D is undetermined. Deletions cut 4 bases from V and 0 bases from J, with 10 bases between. The CDR3 contains 13 residues. Looked up from germline, CDR1 is SQVTM and CDR2 is ANQGSEA. The CDR3 DNA follows: TGCAGCGTTGGAACAGTAAACTCCTACGAGCAGTACTTC. This gives the protein CSVGTVNSYEQYF.

V is TRBV5-1 and J is TRBJ1-2; TRBD1 is a possible D gene (5 bases). V shed 0 bases and J shed 4 bases, with 10 bases lying between them. There are 14 residues in the CDR3. CDR1 is SGHRS and CDR2 is YFSETQ in the germline V gene. As DNA, the CDR3 is TGCGCCAGCAGCTTGGACCAGGGACCCTATGGCTACACCTTC. This encodes CASSLDQGPYGYTF.

The V call is TRBV29-1, the J call TRBJ1-2, with 9 bases lining up with TRBD1. V gave up 6 bases and J gave up 4 bases; unmatched junction bases: 6. The CDR3 spans 13 residues. Germline V gene data show CDR1 as SQVTM and CDR2 as ANQGSEA. Written as DNA, the CDR3 is TGCAGCGTCGGTACAGGGGGCGGCTATGGCTACACCTTC. Translating gives CSVGTGGGYGYTF.

The rearrangement links TRBV30 to TRBJ2-7, with 9 positions matching TRBD2. V shed 6 bases, J shed 5 bases, and the junction held 8 bases outside the gene matches. This CDR3 spans 13 amino acids. Germline V gene sequence: CDR1 GTSNPN, CDR2 SVGIG (reference sequence). CDR3 coding DNA: TGTGCCTGCGCAGCGGGGGGTTCCGACGAGCAGTACTTC. This translates into CACAAGGSDEQYF.